This is a list of T cell receptor beta chains from one sample in a study of blood T cell repertoires in COVID-19. Here immunoSEQ multiplex PCR was the method, and the copy in TCRdb shows in-frame clones only, minus some. The sample lists approximately 260,000 clones; around 83% were seen once. The sequenced sample consisted of peripheral blood. These receptors were taken from a woman older than 75 with acute or convalescent COVID-19. Both conserved end residues are part of each CDR3. The order of the fields is J gene, clone size, D gene, V gene, CDR3 DNA, CDR3 protein. The D gene is left open where the match is weak. Clone size is given for some rows only: seen once, a few or many times, or a class if the clone is expanded.

j_call: TRBJ1-5; clone_size: NA; d_call: NA; v_call: TRBV28; cdr3_nt: TGTGCCAGCAGTTTCGACCAGGGTGCCCTTACTCAGCCCCAGCATTTT; cdr3_aa: CASSFDQGALTQPQHF
j_call: TRBJ1-5; clone_size: NA; d_call: NA; v_call: TRBV6-7; cdr3_nt: TGTGCCAGCAGTTACAGGGCGGTCGGCCAGGGGTATCAGCCCCAGCATTTT; cdr3_aa: CASSYRAVGQGYQPQHF
j_call: TRBJ2-2; clone_size: NA; d_call: NA; v_call: TRBV11-2; cdr3_nt: TGTGCCAGCAGCTTAAACAGGGCGGTCGGGGAGCTGTTTTTT; cdr3_aa: CASSLNRAVGELFF
j_call: TRBJ2-2; clone_size: NA; d_call: TRBD2; v_call: TRBV7-9; cdr3_nt: TGTGCCAGCAGCTTCAAGACTAGCGGGGGCTCAAACACCGGGGAGCTGTTTTTT; cdr3_aa: CASSFKTSGGSNTGELFF
j_call: TRBJ1-4; clone_size: NA; d_call: TRBD1; v_call: TRBV5-1; cdr3_nt: TGCGCCAGCAGGGGAGGGACAGGGGACGAAAAACTGTTTTTT; cdr3_aa: CASRGGTGDEKLFF
j_call: TRBJ1-4; clone_size: NA; d_call: NA; v_call: TRBV6-5; cdr3_nt: TGTGCCAGCAGCGCGAGCCTTCCAACTAATGAAAAACTGTTTTTT; cdr3_aa: CASSASLPTNEKLFF
j_call: TRBJ2-7; clone_size: NA; d_call: NA; v_call: TRBV5-1; cdr3_nt: TGCGCCAGCAGCTCCGGAGGGTCCGAGCAGTACTTC; cdr3_aa: CASSSGGSEQYF
j_call: TRBJ1-1; clone_size: NA; d_call: TRBD1; v_call: TRBV5-1; cdr3_nt: TGCGCCAGCAGCTGGACAGGGGTGAGCTACACCGAAGCTTTCTTT; cdr3_aa: CASSWTGVSYTEAFF
j_call: TRBJ1-4; clone_size: NA; d_call: NA; v_call: TRBV28; cdr3_nt: TGTGCCAGCAGTTTGACATCCCGGGGAAAACTGTTTTTT; cdr3_aa: CASSLTSRGKLFF
j_call: TRBJ1-5; clone_size: NA; d_call: NA; v_call: TRBV6-4; cdr3_nt: TGTGCCAGCAGTGACCCCAAGACAGTGATCTTCCGTCAGCCCCAGCATTTT; cdr3_aa: CASSDPKTVIFRQPQHF
j_call: TRBJ1-2; clone_size: once; d_call: TRBD1; v_call: TRBV28; cdr3_nt: TGTGCCAGCAACCTACAGGGGCCCGATGGCTACACCTTC; cdr3_aa: CASNLQGPDGYTF
j_call: TRBJ2-5; clone_size: NA; d_call: TRBD2; v_call: TRBV27; cdr3_nt: TGTGCCAGCAGTACTTCAGACGGGAGGGTGGGAGAGACCCAGTACTTC; cdr3_aa: CASSTSDGRVGETQYF
j_call: TRBJ1-5; clone_size: NA; d_call: NA; v_call: TRBV28; cdr3_nt: TGTGCCAGCACTTCGCAGGGAGGAGAGCCCCAGCATTTT; cdr3_aa: CASTSQGGEPQHF
j_call: TRBJ2-1; clone_size: once; d_call: TRBD2; v_call: TRBV7-2; cdr3_nt: TGTGCCAGCAGCTTAGCGTTTAGCGGGGCAGGATTCAATGAGCAGTTCTTC; cdr3_aa: CASSLAFSGAGFNEQFF
j_call: TRBJ1-2; clone_size: NA; d_call: TRBD1; v_call: TRBV5-4; cdr3_nt: TGTGCCAGCAGCACCCCGACAGGGGTTGGCTATGGCTACACCTTC; cdr3_aa: CASSTPTGVGYGYTF
j_call: TRBJ1-4; clone_size: NA; d_call: NA; v_call: TRBV6-5; cdr3_nt: TGTGCCAGCAGCGCCATTCCGCCTCGGGAAAAACTGTTTTTT; cdr3_aa: CASSAIPPREKLFF
j_call: TRBJ2-7; clone_size: NA; d_call: TRBD1; v_call: TRBV4-1; cdr3_nt: TGCGCCAGCAGCCTACTTGAACAGGGGTCCTACGAGCAGTACTTC; cdr3_aa: CASSLLEQGSYEQYF
j_call: TRBJ1-2; clone_size: NA; d_call: NA; v_call: TRBV12-3/TRBV12-4; cdr3_nt: TGTGCCAGCAGGTACCGGGAGTATGGCTACACCTTC; cdr3_aa: CASRYREYGYTF
j_call: TRBJ2-1; clone_size: NA; d_call: TRBD1; v_call: TRBV5-1; cdr3_nt: TGCGCCAGCAGCTTGGGGGACAGGAATGAGCAGTTCTTC; cdr3_aa: CASSLGDRNEQFF
j_call: TRBJ2-7; clone_size: NA; d_call: TRBD1; v_call: TRBV2; cdr3_nt: TGTGCCAGTCTCCGGACAGGGACCTACGAGCAGTACTTC; cdr3_aa: CASLRTGTYEQYF
j_call: TRBJ2-7; clone_size: NA; d_call: TRBD1; v_call: TRBV6-2/TRBV6-3; cdr3_nt: TGTGCCAGCAGTGGACCGACAGGGATAGGGTACGAGCAGTACTTC; cdr3_aa: CASSGPTGIGYEQYF
j_call: TRBJ1-3; clone_size: NA; d_call: NA; v_call: TRBV12-3/TRBV12-4; cdr3_nt: TGTGCCAGCAGCCCGGCTGGAAACACCATATATTTT; cdr3_aa: CASSPAGNTIYF
j_call: TRBJ2-1; clone_size: NA; d_call: TRBD2; v_call: TRBV7-9; cdr3_nt: TGTGCCAGCAGCCCCCGGACTAGCGGGTCCCCGAGCTCCTACAATGAGCGGTTCTTC; cdr3_aa: CASSPRTSGSPSSYNERFF
j_call: TRBJ2-1; clone_size: NA; d_call: NA; v_call: TRBV5-1; cdr3_nt: TGCGCCAGCAGCTTGGACCAGGGAATTGGTATGGTTGAGCAGTTCTTC; cdr3_aa: CASSLDQGIGMVEQFF
j_call: TRBJ1-2; clone_size: few; d_call: NA; v_call: TRBV19; cdr3_nt: TGTGCCAGTAGTACAGACAGGCAAGCTAACTATGGCTACACCTTC; cdr3_aa: CASSTDRQANYGYTF
j_call: TRBJ2-3; clone_size: NA; d_call: TRBD1; v_call: TRBV7-2; cdr3_nt: TGTGCCAGCAGCTCCACGACCGGGACAGGGGGCTCAGATACGCAGTATTTT; cdr3_aa: CASSSTTGTGGSDTQYF
j_call: TRBJ2-1; clone_size: NA; d_call: NA; v_call: TRBV6-5; cdr3_nt: TGTGCCAGCAGTTACTCGAAGGGGCAATACAATGAGCAGTTCTTC; cdr3_aa: CASSYSKGQYNEQFF
j_call: TRBJ2-7; clone_size: NA; d_call: TRBD1; v_call: TRBV6-2/TRBV6-3; cdr3_nt: TGTGCCAGCAGTTACGGGAGGGACAGGGCCTCTTACGAGCAGTACTTC; cdr3_aa: CASSYGRDRASYEQYF
j_call: TRBJ2-3; clone_size: NA; d_call: TRBD2; v_call: TRBV2; cdr3_nt: TGTGCCAGCAGTGAAACGACTAGCGGGTCAGATACGCAGTATTTT; cdr3_aa: CASSETTSGSDTQYF
j_call: TRBJ2-7; clone_size: once; d_call: TRBD1; v_call: TRBV25-1; cdr3_nt: TGTGCCAGCAGTGCCCGATTAGGGGGGACAGGGGGCAACGAGCAGTACTTC; cdr3_aa: CASSARLGGTGGNEQYF
j_call: TRBJ1-4; clone_size: NA; d_call: NA; v_call: TRBV10-2; cdr3_nt: TGCGCCAGCAGAGCAGGGCCAACTAATGAAAAACTGTTTTTT; cdr3_aa: CASRAGPTNEKLFF
j_call: TRBJ2-7; clone_size: NA; d_call: TRBD2; v_call: TRBV27; cdr3_nt: TGTGCCAGCAGTTCCCCACTAGCGGGGGGTCCCTTTGCGTACTTC; cdr3_aa: CASSSPLAGGPFAYF
j_call: TRBJ2-7; clone_size: NA; d_call: TRBD1; v_call: TRBV6-6; cdr3_nt: TGTGCCAGCAGTCGGACAGGGGCCTCCTACGAGCAGTACTTC; cdr3_aa: CASSRTGASYEQYF
j_call: TRBJ1-1; clone_size: NA; d_call: NA; v_call: TRBV18; cdr3_nt: TGTGCCAGCTCACCTCAGGAGGGAGTGAACACTGAAGCTTTCTTT; cdr3_aa: CASSPQEGVNTEAFF
j_call: TRBJ1-5; clone_size: NA; d_call: TRBD1; v_call: TRBV7-8; cdr3_nt: TGTGCCAGCAGCTTAGAGGGACAGGGGGTGGGCAATCAGCCCCAGCATTTT; cdr3_aa: CASSLEGQGVGNQPQHF
j_call: TRBJ1-5; clone_size: NA; d_call: NA; v_call: TRBV28; cdr3_nt: TGTGCCAGCAGCCCGTCGGATCAGCCCCAGCATTTT; cdr3_aa: CASSPSDQPQHF
j_call: TRBJ2-7; clone_size: NA; d_call: TRBD1; v_call: TRBV15; cdr3_nt: TGTGCCACCAGCAGTCCGGGAAGAGGGGGCAAGTACGAGCAGTACTTC; cdr3_aa: CATSSPGRGGKYEQYF
j_call: TRBJ2-1; clone_size: NA; d_call: TRBD2; v_call: TRBV3-1/TRBV3-2; cdr3_nt: TGTGCCAGCAGCCAAGGATGGGCGGGGGGCTACAATGAGCAGTTCTTC; cdr3_aa: CASSQGWAGGYNEQFF
j_call: TRBJ2-3; clone_size: NA; d_call: TRBD2; v_call: TRBV5-1; cdr3_nt: TGCGCCAGCAGCTTGGGGGGACTAGGGGATACGCAGTATTTT; cdr3_aa: CASSLGGLGDTQYF
j_call: TRBJ2-1; clone_size: NA; d_call: TRBD2; v_call: TRBV5-4; cdr3_nt: TGTGCCAGCAGCCGGGGGACTAGCGGGGGCGAATACAATGAGCAGTTCTTC; cdr3_aa: CASSRGTSGGEYNEQFF
j_call: TRBJ2-1; clone_size: NA; d_call: TRBD2; v_call: TRBV3-1/TRBV3-2; cdr3_nt: TGTGCCAGCAGCCTTAGCGGGGGGGTCAATGAGCAGTTCTTC; cdr3_aa: CASSLSGGVNEQFF
j_call: TRBJ2-7; clone_size: NA; d_call: NA; v_call: TRBV2; cdr3_nt: TGTGCCAGCAGTCAGTTCTACGAGCAGTACTTC; cdr3_aa: CASSQFYEQYF
j_call: TRBJ1-1; clone_size: NA; d_call: NA; v_call: TRBV12-5; cdr3_nt: TGTGCTAGTGGTTTGCCCAGGGTCACTGAAGCTTTCTTT; cdr3_aa: CASGLPRVTEAFF
j_call: TRBJ2-2; clone_size: NA; d_call: TRBD1; v_call: TRBV28; cdr3_nt: TGTGCCAGCAGTCCCCCAGGGACAGGGGGGACCGGGGAGCTGTTTTTT; cdr3_aa: CASSPPGTGGTGELFF
j_call: TRBJ2-7; clone_size: few; d_call: TRBD2; v_call: TRBV6-1; cdr3_nt: TGTGCCAGCAGTGAACATGCGGGGGGGGTTACCCGTTACGAGCAGTACTTC; cdr3_aa: CASSEHAGGVTRYEQYF
j_call: TRBJ1-3; clone_size: NA; d_call: TRBD1; v_call: TRBV6-5; cdr3_nt: TGTGCCAGCAAAGGGACAGGGAGAAACACCATATATTTT; cdr3_aa: CASKGTGRNTIYF
j_call: TRBJ2-3; clone_size: few; d_call: NA; v_call: TRBV27; cdr3_nt: TGTGCCAGCAGTTTATTGCAGGGGCCTAGCACAGATACGCAGTATTTT; cdr3_aa: CASSLLQGPSTDTQYF
j_call: TRBJ2-2; clone_size: NA; d_call: TRBD2; v_call: TRBV19; cdr3_nt: TGTGCCAGTAGCGCGACTAGCGGGGGGTCACACACCGGGGAGCTGTTTTTT; cdr3_aa: CASSATSGGSHTGELFF
j_call: TRBJ1-1; clone_size: NA; d_call: NA; v_call: TRBV5-4; cdr3_nt: TGTGCCAGCAGCTCAACTCAGAACACTGAAGCTTTCTTT; cdr3_aa: CASSSTQNTEAFF
j_call: TRBJ2-7; clone_size: NA; d_call: TRBD2; v_call: TRBV15; cdr3_nt: TGTGCCACCAGCAGAAGACAAGCGGGGCCTTTCGGCGAGCAGTACTTC; cdr3_aa: CATSRRQAGPFGEQYF
j_call: TRBJ1-1; clone_size: NA; d_call: NA; v_call: TRBV27; cdr3_nt: TGTGCCAGCGGACGGAGGGAGGGGGGGCCGAGGGCTTTCTTT; cdr3_aa: CASGRREGGPRAFF
j_call: TRBJ1-1; clone_size: NA; d_call: TRBD1; v_call: TRBV7-2; cdr3_nt: TGTGCCAGCACCTCCCTAGGGCTGACAGGGCATTACCCGAACACTGAAGCTTTCTTT; cdr3_aa: CASTSLGLTGHYPNTEAFF
j_call: TRBJ1-5; clone_size: NA; d_call: TRBD1; v_call: TRBV2; cdr3_nt: TGTGCCAGCAGCGAGACAGGGGGCTTTGAGCCCCAGCATTTT; cdr3_aa: CASSETGGFEPQHF
j_call: TRBJ1-2; clone_size: NA; d_call: NA; v_call: TRBV9; cdr3_nt: TGTGCCAGCAGCGTAACGAACGCCGGTGGCTACACCTTC; cdr3_aa: CASSVTNAGGYTF
j_call: TRBJ1-6; clone_size: NA; d_call: NA; v_call: TRBV6-2/TRBV6-3; cdr3_nt: TGTGCCAGCAGTTACACGGGGGAACGTTATAATTCACCCCTCCACTTT; cdr3_aa: CASSYTGERYNSPLHF
j_call: TRBJ1-4; clone_size: NA; d_call: NA; v_call: TRBV6-5; cdr3_nt: TGTGCCAGCAGTTATAGTGGGGGGACGGAAAAACTGTTTTTT; cdr3_aa: CASSYSGGTEKLFF
j_call: TRBJ2-7; clone_size: NA; d_call: TRBD2; v_call: TRBV3-1/TRBV3-2; cdr3_nt: TGTGCCAGCAGCCAGCTAGCGGGGCCCTACGAGCAGTACTTC; cdr3_aa: CASSQLAGPYEQYF
j_call: TRBJ2-5; clone_size: NA; d_call: TRBD2; v_call: TRBV6-5; cdr3_nt: TGTGCCAGCAGTCGGACTAGCGGGGTCGCGGGGGCCCAGTACTTC; cdr3_aa: CASSRTSGVAGAQYF
j_call: TRBJ1-2; clone_size: NA; d_call: NA; v_call: TRBV10-2; cdr3_nt: TGCGCCAGCAGTGAGTCCTGGACATCCGATGGCTACACCTTC; cdr3_aa: CASSESWTSDGYTF
j_call: TRBJ1-1; clone_size: once; d_call: NA; v_call: TRBV19; cdr3_nt: TGTGCCAGTAAACCCCAGGGGCCCCTTCTGAACACTGAAGCTTTCTTT; cdr3_aa: CASKPQGPLLNTEAFF